This T cell receptor (beta chain) derives from a study of shared clonotypes between healthy human individuals. Looking at the study overall: Per donor, CD8 memory used one plate, CD8 naive used two, CD4 memory used three and CD4 naive used three. Broader study findings: The study found lower generation probabilities in non-shared clonotypes than in those shared by all four donors. Approximately 4.6% of naive CD4 clonotypes were shared across four donors.

Germline lookup yields CDR1 LNHNV and CDR2 YYDKDF (reference sequence). The CDR3 is made up of 14 amino acids. After removal of 1 base from V and 11 bases from J, the junction contained 7 bases not matched to a gene. The assay was immunoSEQ multiplex PCR, and TCRdb's table has in-frame clones only and misses some. The data hold roughly 2.1 million clones, with more than 85% observed a single time. The naive CD8 population came from CD45RO-negative cells selected for CCR7, without terminally differentiated effector memory CD45RA+ cells. As to this clone: The antigen is not known.

Material for sequencing was naive CD8+ T cells from PBMCs. The sequence came from a man between 18 and 29 years old in good health. Some clones in this sample may be carry-over from other donors' samples. This chain joins TRBV15 and TRBJ2-4; 8 bases are shared with TRBD1. The CDR3 region is CATSRAGTGAVQYF. For the CDR3, the DNA is TGTGCCACCAGCAGAGCGGGGACAGGAGCCGTTCAGTACTTC. The entire variable domain, with the rest obtained from reference TRBV15 and TRBJ2-4, is as follows: DAMVIQNPRYQVTQFGKPVTLSCSQTLNHNVMYWYQQKSSQAPKLLFHYYDKDFNNEADTPDNFQSRRPNTSFCFLDIRSPGLGDTAMYLCATSRAGTGAVQYFGAGTRLSVL.